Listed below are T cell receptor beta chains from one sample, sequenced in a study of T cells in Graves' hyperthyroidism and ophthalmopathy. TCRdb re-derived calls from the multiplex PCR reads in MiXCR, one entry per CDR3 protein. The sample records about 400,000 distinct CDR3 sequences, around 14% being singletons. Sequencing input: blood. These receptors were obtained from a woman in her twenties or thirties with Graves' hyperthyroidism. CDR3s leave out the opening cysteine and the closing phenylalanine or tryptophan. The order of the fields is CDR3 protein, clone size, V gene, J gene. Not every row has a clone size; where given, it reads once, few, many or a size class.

ASSPRGGTPNTGELF	-	TRBV11-3	TRBJ2-2
ASSLGGRGSTGELF	few	TRBV7-9	TRBJ2-2
ATSDPRTGGSNIQY	-	TRBV24-1	TRBJ2-4
AIREGTGNTGELF	-	TRBV10-3	TRBJ2-2
ASSANRDGYT	many	TRBV9	TRBJ1-2
SAFLPSTDTQY	many	TRBV20-1	TRBJ2-3
ASSEGLGLTDTQY	many	TRBV10-1	TRBJ2-3
ASSAVLGNQPQH	many	TRBV3-1	TRBJ1-5
ASSLEEGLAVHYEQY	-	TRBV7-9	TRBJ2-7
AWSVRDEQY	many	TRBV30	TRBJ2-7
ASSPPDRGAETQY	many	TRBV18	TRBJ2-5
ASSLAAGVYSGANVLT	-	TRBV12-3/TRBV12-4	TRBJ2-6
ASSPSRSVAASYNEQF	many	TRBV5-5	TRBJ2-1
ASSSGTRGEQY	many	TRBV10-2	TRBJ2-7
ASSGPGSQETQY	many	TRBV2	TRBJ2-5
ASSLSSGSEQY	few	TRBV27	TRBJ2-7
RAGTGPLNTEAF	few	TRBV20-1	TRBJ1-1
ASSLIPQGPPNQPQH	many	TRBV7-8	TRBJ1-5